These 32 T cell receptor beta chains originate from one sample sequenced in a study of blood T cell repertoires in COVID-19. Here immunoSEQ multiplex PCR was the method, and the copy in TCRdb shows in-frame clones only, minus some. The table lists fewer than 200,000 clones, about 85% of them singletons. Source material: peripheral blood. Source of these receptors: an older woman with acute or convalescent COVID-19.

V usage is TRBV2 and J usage is TRBJ1-6, with 11 bases identical to TRBD1. The CDR3 totals 14 residues. Germline CDR1 reads SNHLY; CDR2 reads FYNNEI. V gave up 10 bases and J gave up 5 bases; unmatched junction bases: 4. CDR3 sequence reads: CATSGQGDNSPLHF. DNA for the CDR3: TGTGCCACATCGGGACAGGGGGATAATTCACCCCTCCACTTT.

The chain is built from TRBV28 and TRBJ1-5, with 7 bases lining up with TRBD1. Germline loops: CDR1 MDHEN, CDR2 SYDVKM. The CDR3 loop spans 13 amino acids. V lost 10 bases to trimming and J lost 4 bases; unmatched junction nucleotides: 7. CDR3 sequence reads: CATQGQINQPQHF. CDR3 coding DNA: TGTGCCACTCAGGGACAGATAAATCAGCCCCAGCATTTT.

The V call is TRBV12-3 or TRBV12-4, the J call TRBJ1-2; D perhaps matches TRBD1 (6 bases). Trimming took 2 bases from V and 8 from J, leaving 12 bases between them. This CDR3 is built from 13 residues. CDR3 loop: CASSLWGHRGYTF. For the CDR3, the DNA is TGTGCCAGCAGTTTATGGGGGCATCGCGGCTACACCTTC.

The gene calls are TRBV19 and TRBJ2-3, with 14 bases matching TRBD2. J lost 7 bases, V lost 8 bases, and 5 bases had no gene match. CDR1 is LNHDA and CDR2 is SQIVND in the germline V gene (reference sequence). CDR3 length: 14 amino acids. The CDR3 spells CASSTSGRANTQYF. CDR3 nucleotides: TGTGCCAGTTCGACTAGCGGGAGGGCCAATACGCAGTATTTT.

This clone was counted a few times. V usage is TRBV27 and J usage is TRBJ1-1; perhaps TRBD1 as D (6 bases). CDR1 is MNHEY, CDR2 SMNVEV, per germline (reference sequence). CDR3 length: 15 residues. Trimming removed 3 bases from V and 5 bases from J, with 16 bases in between. The CDR3 is CASSLRTVGATEAFF. CDR3 coding DNA: TGTGCCAGCAGTTTGAGGACAGTCGGGGCTACTGAAGCTTTCTTT.

The chain employs TRBV27 and TRBJ2-1, with 10 bases matching TRBD2. Germline V gene sequence: CDR1 MNHEY, CDR2 SMNVEV (reference sequence). With 4 bases clipped from V and 7 bases from J, the junction kept 13 bases outside the gene matches. CDR3 length: 17 amino acids. The CDR3 nucleotides read TGTGCCAGCAGTTCGCTAGCGGGAGATGGAAGTGGAAATGAGCAGTTCTTC. This sequence encodes CASSSLAGDGSGNEQFF.

V gene TRBV5-4 combines with J gene TRBJ2-5; TRBD2 aligns across 8 bases. This CDR3 region has 14 residues. Trimming removed 0 bases from V and 3 bases from J; junction bases left unmatched: 1. The germline gives CDR1 SGHNT, CDR2 YYREEE (reference sequence). CDR3 nucleotides: TGTGCCAGCAGCTTGGGACTAGCGAAAGAGACCCAGTACTTC. It codes for CASSLGLAKETQYF.

This clone was picked up one time. This chain joins TRBV11-3 and TRBJ1-2; perhaps TRBD1 as D (6 bases). V was pared by 7 bases and J by 4 bases, with 13 bases between. CDR3 length equals 13 residues. The germline CDR1 and CDR2 sequences are SGHNT and YENEEA. CDR3 loop: CASTMTGSYGYTF. CDR3 nucleotides: TGTGCCAGCACCATGACAGGTTCCTATGGCTACACCTTC.

The V and J genes are TRBV5-6 and TRBJ1-3; D possibly corresponds to TRBD1 (5 bases). Germline assignment: CDR1 SGHDT and CDR2 YYEEEE. Trimming cost V 4 bases and J 0 bases, with 14 bases left between them. This CDR3 has 16 residues. In DNA, the CDR3 is TGTGCCAGCAGCAATCTTGGGGCCCTCTCTGGAAACACCATATATTTT. As protein: CASSNLGALSGNTIYF. The variable domain in full, completed from reference TRBV5-6 and TRBJ1-3, reads DAGVTQSPTHLIKTRGQQVTLRCSPKSGHDTVSWYQQALGQGPQFIFQYYEEEERQRGNFPDRFSGHQFPNYSSELNVNALLLGDSALYLCASSNLGALSGNTIYFGEGSWLTVV.

This clone came up a few times. The CDR3 loop is CASSLPGGTGELFF. For the CDR3, the DNA is TGCGCCAGCAGCTTGCCAGGGGGCACCGGGGAGCTGTTTTTT. This chain uses TRBV5-1 with TRBJ2-2; TRBD1 aligns across 7 bases. Germline CDR1 is SGHRS and CDR2 is YFSETQ. This CDR3 is 14 amino acids long. J gave up 4 bases and V 1 base, and 1 base lay outside the gene matches.

With respect to this clone: An end of the junction differs from the germline gene, which may be a read error. The rearrangement uses TRBV7-7 and TRBJ2-3, with 11 bases matching TRBD2. The V gene's germline CDR1 is SSHAT and CDR2 FNYEAQ (reference sequence). The CDR3 is 14 amino acids. The CDR3 here is CASSLGLAGDTQYF. CDR3 bases: TGTGCTAGCAGCCTCGGACTAGCGGGAGATACGCAGTATTTT.

The V call is TRBV11-3, the J call TRBJ2-3, with D maybe TRBD2 (6 bases). Germline V gives CDR1 SGHNT, CDR2 YENEEA. This CDR3 contains 15 residues. The V end was cut by 1 base, the J end by 3 bases, with 11 bases between. The CDR3 DNA reads as TGTGCCAGCAGCTTAGCGGGAGTGAATACAGATACGCAGTATTTT. Translating it yields CASSLAGVNTDTQYF.

The chain has TRBV28 and TRBJ1-5; D uncertain. CDR1 and CDR2 from the germline V gene are MDHEN and SYDVKM. The CDR3 is 17 amino acids. V shed 4 bases and J shed 5 bases, with 21 bases lying between them. The CDR3 spells CASSSPLKRARDQPQHF. The CDR3 bases are TGTGCCAGCAGTTCTCCTTTGAAGAGGGCGCGGGATCAGCCCCAGCATTTT.

The chain has TRBV19 and TRBJ2-2, with D possibly matching TRBD1 (6 bases). The V end was cut by 4 bases, the J end by 0 bases, with 9 bases between. This CDR3 has 15 residues. Germline CDR1 LNHDA, CDR2 SQIVND (reference sequence). The DNA for the CDR3 is TGTGCCAGTAGTAGGACAGCCGCGAACACCGGGGAGCTGTTTTTT. Amino acid sequence: CASSRTAANTGELFF.

Only one count was recorded for this clone. This sequence joins TRBV5-1 and TRBJ2-3; no firm D call. Trimming shortened V by 0 bases and J by 0 bases, and 5 bases separated the two germline ends. The CDR3 sequence is 14 residues long. Germline CDR1 and CDR2: SGHRS and YFSETQ. Here the CDR3 DNA reads TGCGCCAGCAGCTTGGGTTCTAGCACAGATACGCAGTATTTT. It is translated as CASSLGSSTDTQYF.

The rearrangement joins TRBV11-2 to TRBJ2-7; 8 bases match TRBD1. Trimming took 5 bases from V and 2 from J; bases not matched to a gene: 14. The germline V gene has CDR1 SGHAT and CDR2 FQNNGV. The length of the CDR3 is 17 residues. CDR3 nucleotide sequence: TGTGCCAGCAGCCAACCTAGACAGGGGACATCCACCTACGAGCAGTACTTC. This encodes CASSQPRQGTSTYEQYF. The full variable domain, its missing parts supplied by reference TRBV11-2 and TRBJ2-7, is EAGVAQSPRYKIIEKRQSVAFWCNPISGHATLYWYQQILGQGPKLLIQFQNNGVVDDSQLPKDRFSAERLKGVDSTLKIQPAKLEDSAVYLCASSQPRQGTSTYEQYFGPGTRLTVT.

The chain combines TRBV19 with TRBJ2-1; the match to TRBD2 covers 8 bases. The CDR3 loop spans 13 amino acids. The germline CDR1 and CDR2 sequences are LNHDA and SQIVND (reference sequence). Unmatched junction bases numbered 3, after V lost 5 bases and J lost 6 bases. CDR3 protein: CASSLGTSNEQFF. In nucleotides, the CDR3 is TGTGCCAGTAGTCTCGGGACTAGCAATGAGCAGTTCTTC.

The CDR3 DNA sequence: TGTGCCAGCCGCCTTCCGGGACTAGCAAATGAGCAGTTCTTC. Its protein is CASRLPGLANEQFF. The gene calls are TRBV28 and TRBJ2-1; TRBD2 matches 9 bases. This CDR3 region has 14 residues. CDR1 and CDR2 (germline): MDHEN, SYDVKM. The trim removed 8 bases at V and 7 bases at J, leaving 9 bases unmatched.

The genes are TRBV24-1 and TRBJ2-2, with TRBD1 matching over 11 bases. The germline V gene encodes CDR1 KGHDR and CDR2 SFDVKD. Trimming at V came to 3 bases and at J to 7 bases, leaving 6 bases not matched to a gene. The CDR3 runs to 16 residues. CDR3 amino acids: CATSDPDRGLIGELFF. CDR3 DNA sequence: TGTGCCACCAGTGATCCGGACAGGGGGCTAATCGGGGAGCTGTTTTTT.

The chain uses TRBV19 and TRBJ1-3, with D perhaps matching TRBD1 (5 bases). Germline values: CDR1 LNHDA, CDR2 SQIVND (reference sequence). This CDR3 contains 16 residues. The V end was cut by 1 base, the J end by 2 bases, with 12 bases between. In DNA form, the CDR3 reads TGTGCCAGTAGTATAGGGACACGGATTGCTGGAAACACCATATATTTT. It codes for CASSIGTRIAGNTIYF. Filled out from reference TRBV19 and TRBJ1-3, the complete variable domain reads DGGITQSPKYLFRKEGQNVTLSCEQNLNHDAMYWYRQDPGQGLRLIYYSQIVNDFQKGDIAEGYSVSREKKESFPLTVTSAQKNPTAFYLCASSIGTRIAGNTIYFGEGSWLTVV.

The chain is built from TRBV4-2 and TRBJ1-3; D possibly corresponds to TRBD1 (5 bases). There are 17 residues in the CDR3. V dropped 0 bases and J dropped 0 bases, with 12 bases sitting between them. Germline assignment: CDR1 LGHNA and CDR2 YNFKEQ. CDR3 residues: CASSQEAGRFSGNTIYF. Here the CDR3 DNA reads TGTGCCAGCAGCCAAGAGGCGGGGCGCTTCTCTGGAAACACCATATATTTT.

The CDR3 spells CASSPATGVIGQPQHF. CDR3 DNA: TGTGCCAGCTCACCAGCGACAGGGGTTATAGGTCAGCCCCAGCATTTT. This rearrangement joins TRBV18 to TRBJ1-5, with 8 bases identical to TRBD1. Germline V gene lookup returns CDR1 KGHSH and CDR2 LQKENI. CDR3 size: 16 residues. V was clipped by 2 bases and J by 6 bases; unmatched bases: 9.

The rearrangement links TRBV21-1 to TRBJ1-1; the D call in the table, TRBD1, was not verified against the DNA. TRBV21-1 is listed as a pseudogene. This CDR3 region has 14 residues. The CDR3 DNA reads TGTGCCAGCCCTTCAGACAGGAATGACACTGAAGCTTTCTTT. Encoded protein: CASPSDRNDTEAFF.

J is TRBJ2-1 and V is TRBV4-1; D is possibly TRBD2 (6 bases). CDR1 is MGHRA and CDR2 is YSYEKL in the germline V gene. CDR3 length: 13 residues. V lost 4 bases and J lost 7, with 11 bases in between. The CDR3 spells CASSLADWNEQFF. The CDR3 DNA reads TGCGCCAGCAGCCTAGCGGATTGGAATGAGCAGTTCTTC.

The chain links TRBV11-3 to TRBJ2-1; 9 bases align to TRBD2. In germline, CDR1 is SGHNT, CDR2 YENEEA. V lost 5 bases to trimming and J lost 6 bases; unmatched junction nucleotides: 8. The length of the CDR3 is 15 residues. CDR3 nucleotide sequence: TGTGCCAGCAGCCCCCGACTAGCGGTCGGCAATGAGCAGTTCTTC. Translation gives CASSPRLAVGNEQFF.

This clone turned up a few times. The gene calls are TRBV5-5 and TRBJ1-5; D might be TRBD1 (6 bases). The CDR3 sequence is 19 residues long. V was clipped by 4 bases and J by 3 bases, with 26 bases between them. Germline CDR1 reads SGHKS; CDR2 reads YYEKEE (reference sequence). DNA for the CDR3: TGTGCCAGCAGCCCGGTGAACGAACAGGGCCATTTCTACAATCAGCCCCAGCATTTT. It codes for CASSPVNEQGHFYNQPQHF.

This chain links TRBV19 with TRBJ1-2, with D perhaps TRBD1 (5 bases). The CDR3 contains 15 residues. Germline loops: CDR1 LNHDA, CDR2 SQIVND (reference sequence). Trimming stripped 7 bases from V and 8 bases from J, with 23 bases between. The CDR3 loop reads CASTMRGRRQAGYTF. CDR3 sequence (DNA): TGTGCCAGTACAATGCGGGGACGGCGGCAAGCGGGCTACACCTTC.

The rearrangement uses TRBV3-1 (or the pseudogene TRBV3-2) and TRBJ1-1; 9 nucleotides line up with TRBD1. The CDR3 totals 14 residues. Trimming took 5 bases from V and 11 from J; bases not matched to a gene: 12. Germline loops: CDR1 LGHDT, CDR2 YNNKEL (reference sequence). The CDR3 loop is CASSGGTGFGDAFF. The DNA for the CDR3 is TGTGCCAGCAGCGGCGGGACAGGGTTCGGTGACGCTTTCTTT.

The chain joins TRBV28 to TRBJ2-7, with 8 positions matching TRBD2. Germline CDR1 and CDR2: MDHEN and SYDVKM. The length of the CDR3 is 15 residues. V lost 2 bases to trimming and J lost 4 bases; unmatched junction nucleotides: 7. The CDR3 loop is CASSLSGGPTYEQYF. The CDR3 coding sequence is TGTGCCAGCAGTTTAAGCGGGGGTCCCACATACGAGCAGTACTTC.

CDR3 sequence reads: CASSLAGRLYEQYF. The CDR3 coding sequence is TGCGCCAGCAGCTTGGCAGGGAGGCTCTACGAGCAGTACTTC. This chain joins TRBV5-1 and TRBJ2-7; tentative D call: TRBD2 (6 bases). Trimming cost V 0 bases and J 3 bases, with 10 bases left between them. Germline V gene data show CDR1 as SGHRS and CDR2 as YFSETQ. This CDR3 has 14 amino acids.

This chain uses TRBV5-1 with TRBJ1-5, with 7 bases lining up with TRBD1. This CDR3 region has 15 residues. Germline V gives CDR1 SGHRS, CDR2 YFSETQ. J gave up 4 bases and V 3 bases, and 7 bases lay outside the gene matches. The CDR3 loop reads CASSSTGDPNQPQHF. CDR3 DNA sequence: TGCGCCAGCAGCTCCACAGGGGATCCGAATCAGCCCCAGCATTTT.

This clone appeared a few times. The V call is TRBV27, the J call TRBJ1-1, with D maybe TRBD1 (6 bases). The CDR3 consists of 14 residues. Germline V lookup: CDR1 MNHEY, CDR2 SMNVEV (reference sequence). Trimming removed 7 bases from V and 6 bases from J, with 18 bases in between. For the CDR3, the DNA is TGTGCCAGCACTAAACAGGGTATTAGGGCTGAAGCTTTCTTT. This gives the protein CASTKQGIRAEAFF.